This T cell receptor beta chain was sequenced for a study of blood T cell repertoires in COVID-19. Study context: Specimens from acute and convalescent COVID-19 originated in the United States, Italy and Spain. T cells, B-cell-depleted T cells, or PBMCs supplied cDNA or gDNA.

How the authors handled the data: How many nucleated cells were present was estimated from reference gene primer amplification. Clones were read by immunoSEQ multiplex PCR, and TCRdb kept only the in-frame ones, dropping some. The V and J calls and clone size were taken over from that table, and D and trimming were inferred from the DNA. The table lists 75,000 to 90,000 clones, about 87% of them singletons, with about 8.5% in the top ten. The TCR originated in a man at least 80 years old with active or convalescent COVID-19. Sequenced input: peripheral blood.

This CDR3 reads CASSDEGGPVGGTDTQYF. The CDR3 nucleotides read TGTGCCAGCAGTGATGAGGGAGGGCCGGTAGGGGGCACAGATACGCAGTATTTT. The chain carries TRBV2 and TRBJ2-3; 7 bases agree with TRBD2. This CDR3 has 18 residues. V dropped 3 bases and J dropped 1; count of bases not matched to a gene: 13. From germline, CDR1 is SNHLY and CDR2 FYNNEI.